This TCR beta chain came from a study of blood T cell repertoires in COVID-19. Germline-derived CDR1 and CDR2 are MDHEN and SYDVKM. CDR3 length: 15 residues. V was clipped by 4 bases and J by 3 bases; unmatched bases: 2. Profiling relied on immunoSEQ multiplex PCR, and the TCRdb table lists in-frame clones only, not all of them. The repertoire has about 100,000 clones, 85% to 90% of them found once; the top ten carry roughly 13%. This chain joins TRBV28 and TRBJ2-1; 11 bases agree with TRBD1. This TCR derives from a woman aged 60-70 years in a cohort sampled during active or convalescent COVID-19. The source material was peripheral blood. CDR3 protein: CASSSGQGDYNEQFF. CDR3 nucleotide sequence: TGTGCCAGCAGTTCGGGACAGGGGGACTACAATGAGCAGTTCTTC.